This is a list of T cell receptor beta chains from one sample in a study of response to subunit inactivated influenza vaccine. Via MiXCR, TCRdb re-called the RT-PCR reads, giving one row per CDR3 protein. The table shows about half a million distinct CDR3 sequences, with 7.5% to 8.5% occurring only once. This sample comprised PBMCs from blood, obtained around 25 months after vaccination. The source of these receptors is a man aged 45 to 70 who received an inactivated influenza vaccine. The CDR3 runs from the conserved cysteine through the conserved F or W. D genes are given only for firm matches. Clone size, where shown, is once, few, many, or a class for clones that have expanded.

TGTGCCATCAGTGTGGGGACAACCAATAATTCACCCCTCCACTTT	CAISVGTTNNSPLHF	few	TRBV10-3	.	TRBJ1-6
TGTGCCAGCAGCGCCGGGACAGGGTTCGAGCAGTACTTC	CASSAGTGFEQYF	.	TRBV11-2	TRBD1	TRBJ2-7
TGTGCCATCAGTGAGTATTACGAGCAGTACTTC	CAISEYYEQYF	few	TRBV10-3	.	TRBJ2-7
TGCGCCAGCAGCACCAGGGTAGAAGACACTGAAGCTTTCTTT	CASSTRVEDTEAFF	few	TRBV5-1	.	TRBJ1-1
TGTGCCAGCAGCGGGGGTTGGCCCTTTCCAGATACGCAGTATTTT	CASSGGWPFPDTQYF	many	TRBV25-1	.	TRBJ2-3
TGCAGTGCTGTCCGGGACGCATACAATGAGCAGTTCTTC	CSAVRDAYNEQFF	.	TRBV20-1	.	TRBJ2-1
TGTGCCAGCAGTATCGGGACAGCCACTGAAGCTTTCTTT	CASSIGTATEAFF	many	TRBV12-3/TRBV12-4	TRBD1	TRBJ1-1
TGCAGTGCGACCCAGGGATACAATGAGCAGTTCTTC	CSATQGYNEQFF	many	TRBV20-1	.	TRBJ2-1
TGTGCCAGCCTAACGTCCCAAAATTTTGGTGAGCAGTTCTTC	CASLTSQNFGEQFF	.	TRBV18	.	TRBJ2-1
TGCGCCAGCAGCTTTGGCCAGGGTAGCACCGGGGAGCTGTTTTTT	CASSFGQGSTGELFF	.	TRBV5-1	.	TRBJ2-2
TGTGCCAGCAGCTCCCCGCGGGATGACTACGAGCAGTACTTC	CASSSPRDDYEQYF	many	TRBV7-9	.	TRBJ2-7
TGCGCCAGCACTTCGACAGGGTCCCCTAGCACAGATACGCAGTATTTT	CASTSTGSPSTDTQYF	.	TRBV5-1	TRBD1	TRBJ2-3
TGTGCCAGCAGCCAAGATCGCGGACAGTGGGGGCAGTACTTC	CASSQDRGQWGQYF	many	TRBV3-1	.	TRBJ2-7
TGTGCCAGCAGCTTCTCTCCAGGACTGGACACCGGGGAGCTGTTTTTT	CASSFSPGLDTGELFF	many	TRBV5-6	.	TRBJ2-2
TGTGCCAGCAGACTTAGCGGGAGGGGGTTCTTC	CASRLSGRGFF	few	TRBV12-3/TRBV12-4	TRBD2	TRBJ2-1
TGTGCCAGCAGCCAAGAACGAGGCTACGAGCAGTACTTC	CASSQERGYEQYF	many	TRBV4-2	.	TRBJ2-7
TGTGCCTGGAGCAAAGGGTCTGGTTTGTCTGGGGCCAACGTCCTGACTTTC	CAWSKGSGLSGANVLTF	many	TRBV30	.	TRBJ2-6
TGTGCCAGCAGCCAAGAGGGCCGAGCAACTAATGAAAAACTGTTTTTT	CASSQEGRATNEKLFF	.	TRBV4-2	.	TRBJ1-4
TGTGCCAGCAGTGAAGACTCCCCATCCCTCAATCAGCCCCAGCATTTT	CASSEDSPSLNQPQHF	many	TRBV2	.	TRBJ1-5
TGTGCCAGCGGGACTAGCGGGGGTTCAAGGACCCAGTACTTC	CASGTSGGSRTQYF	many	TRBV3-1	TRBD2	TRBJ2-5
TGCGCCAGCAGCCCGTTCGGACTAGCGGGAGTGGGTGAGCAGTACTTC	CASSPFGLAGVGEQYF	many	TRBV5-1	TRBD2	TRBJ2-7
TGCGCCAGCAGCCAAGAGTTCAGAGCGGGAGCGAACGGGGAGCTGTTTTTT	CASSQEFRAGANGELFF	many	TRBV4-3	TRBD2	TRBJ2-2
TGTGCCTGGAGCCCCAAGGACTACCGCAATGAGCAGTTCTTC	CAWSPKDYRNEQFF	.	TRBV30	.	TRBJ2-1
TGTGCCAGCAGCTTAGGGGAGCCCCGCTACAATGAGCAGTTCTTC	CASSLGEPRYNEQFF	many	TRBV7-9	.	TRBJ2-1
TGTGCCAGCAGTTGGGGGAACACCGGGGAGCTGTTTTTT	CASSWGNTGELFF	many	TRBV12-3/TRBV12-4	.	TRBJ2-2
TGTGCCACCTCGGACAAAGTTGGTCAGCCCCAGCATTTT	CATSDKVGQPQHF	many	TRBV15	.	TRBJ1-5
TGTGCCAGCAGTTACCAAGCGGGGGGCCTCTTGGATGAGCAGTTCTTC	CASSYQAGGLLDEQFF	few	TRBV6-5	TRBD2	TRBJ2-1
TGTGCCACCAGTGATCGGGACAGCCGCCATGGCTACACCTTC	CATSDRDSRHGYTF	many	TRBV24-1	TRBD1	TRBJ1-2
TGCAGTGCTCCCGTCGGAAACACCATATATTTT	CSAPVGNTIYF	few	TRBV20-1	.	TRBJ1-3
TGTGCCAGCTCCGGACAGACTGAAGCTTTCTTT	CASSGQTEAFF	few	TRBV18	.	TRBJ1-1
TGCGCCAGCAGCTTGGGACTCACTCCTAACTATGGCTACACCTTC	CASSLGLTPNYGYTF	few	TRBV5-1	.	TRBJ1-2
TGCAGTGCTAGAGATACGGCTACCGGGGAGCTGTTTTTT	CSARDTATGELFF	few	TRBV20-1	.	TRBJ2-2
TGCGCCAGCAGTGAGGGCAGGGGGCTAGCCAAAAACATTCAGTACTTC	CASSEGRGLAKNIQYF	.	TRBV10-2	TRBD1	TRBJ2-4
TGTGCCAGCAGACCTTCGAAGACAGGTTTCGTCAATGAGCAGTTCTTC	CASRPSKTGFVNEQFF	once	TRBV28	.	TRBJ2-1
TGCGCCAGCGGGACTAGCGGCAGCTCCTACAATGAGCAGTTCTTC	CASGTSGSSYNEQFF	few	TRBV5-1	TRBD2	TRBJ2-1
TGTGCCAGCAGGGTGGGGGGCAATGAGCAGTTCTTC	CASRVGGNEQFF	.	TRBV5-6	.	TRBJ2-1
TGTGCCAGCAGCCCAACAGGACGCCAAGAGACCCAGTACTTC	CASSPTGRQETQYF	.	TRBV4-2	.	TRBJ2-5